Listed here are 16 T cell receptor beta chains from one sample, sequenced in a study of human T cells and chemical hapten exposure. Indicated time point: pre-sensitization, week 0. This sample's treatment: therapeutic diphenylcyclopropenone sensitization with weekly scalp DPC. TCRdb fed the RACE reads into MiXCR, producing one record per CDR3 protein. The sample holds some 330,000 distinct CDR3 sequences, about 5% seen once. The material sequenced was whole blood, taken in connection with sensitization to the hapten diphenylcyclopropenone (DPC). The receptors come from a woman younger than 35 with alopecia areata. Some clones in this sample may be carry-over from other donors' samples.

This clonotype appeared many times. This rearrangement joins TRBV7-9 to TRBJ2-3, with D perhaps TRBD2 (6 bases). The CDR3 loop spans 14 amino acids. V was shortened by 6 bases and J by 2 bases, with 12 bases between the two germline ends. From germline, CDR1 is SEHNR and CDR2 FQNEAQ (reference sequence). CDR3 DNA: TGTGCCAGCAGTACGGGACTGTACACAGATACGCAGTATTTT. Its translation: CASSTGLYTDTQYF.

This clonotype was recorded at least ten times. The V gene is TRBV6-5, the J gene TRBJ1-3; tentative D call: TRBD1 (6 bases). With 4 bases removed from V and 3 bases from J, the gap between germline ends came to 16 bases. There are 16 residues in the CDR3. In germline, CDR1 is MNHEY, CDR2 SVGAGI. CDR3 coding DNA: TGTGCCAGCAGTTCTCCGGTGGGGGCGGATGGAAACACCATATATTTT. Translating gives CASSSPVGADGNTIYF.

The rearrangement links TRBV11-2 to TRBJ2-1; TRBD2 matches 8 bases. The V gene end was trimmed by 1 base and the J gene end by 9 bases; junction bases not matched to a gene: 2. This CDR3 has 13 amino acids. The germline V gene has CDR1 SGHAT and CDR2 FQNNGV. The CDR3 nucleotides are TGTGCCAGCAGCTTAGGGCTAGCGGGTGAGCAGTTCTTC. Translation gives CASSLGLAGEQFF.

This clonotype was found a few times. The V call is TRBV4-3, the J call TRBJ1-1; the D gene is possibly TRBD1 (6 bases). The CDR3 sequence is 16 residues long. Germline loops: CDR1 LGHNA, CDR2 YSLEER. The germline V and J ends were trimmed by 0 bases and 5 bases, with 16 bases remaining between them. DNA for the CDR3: TGCGCCAGCAGCCAAGATGGGCGGGGGGCGAGGACTGAAGCTTTCTTT. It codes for CASSQDGRGARTEAFF.

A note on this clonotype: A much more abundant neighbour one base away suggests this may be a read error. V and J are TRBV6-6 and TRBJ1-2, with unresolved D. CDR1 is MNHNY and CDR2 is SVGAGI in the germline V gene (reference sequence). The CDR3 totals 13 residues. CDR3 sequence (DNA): TGTGCCAGCGGTTACCAAGGCGTTGACGGCTACACCTTC. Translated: CASGYQGVDGYTF.

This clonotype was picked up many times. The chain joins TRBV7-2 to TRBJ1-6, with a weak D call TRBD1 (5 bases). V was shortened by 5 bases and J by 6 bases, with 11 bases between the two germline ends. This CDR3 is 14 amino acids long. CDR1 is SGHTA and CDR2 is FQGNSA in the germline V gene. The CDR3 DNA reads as TGTGCCAGCAGCCCGCGGACACGTAATTCACCCCTCCACTTT. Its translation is CASSPRTRNSPLHF.

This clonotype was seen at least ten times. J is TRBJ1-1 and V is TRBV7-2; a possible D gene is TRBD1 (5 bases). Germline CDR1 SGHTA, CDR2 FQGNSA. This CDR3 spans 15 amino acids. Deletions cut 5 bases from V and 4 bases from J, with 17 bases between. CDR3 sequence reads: CASSPRTTLVTEAFF. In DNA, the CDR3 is TGTGCCAGCAGCCCGAGGACAACCCTGGTCACTGAAGCTTTCTTT.

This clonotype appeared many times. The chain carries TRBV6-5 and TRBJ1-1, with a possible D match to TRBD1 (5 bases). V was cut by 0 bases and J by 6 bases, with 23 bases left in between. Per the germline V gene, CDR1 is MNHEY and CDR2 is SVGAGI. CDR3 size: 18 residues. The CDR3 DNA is TGTGCCAGCAGTTACTCGAGAATGGCGCCAGGGAGGAATCCTGAAGCTTTCTTT. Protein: CASSYSRMAPGRNPEAFF.

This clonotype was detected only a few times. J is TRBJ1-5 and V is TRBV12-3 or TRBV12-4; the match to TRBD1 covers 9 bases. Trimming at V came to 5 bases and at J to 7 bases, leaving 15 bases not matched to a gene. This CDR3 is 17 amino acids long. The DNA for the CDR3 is TGTGCCAGCAGTCCCGGACAGGGGTTGACGCTTGGCCAGCCCCAGCATTTT. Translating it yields CASSPGQGLTLGQPQHF.

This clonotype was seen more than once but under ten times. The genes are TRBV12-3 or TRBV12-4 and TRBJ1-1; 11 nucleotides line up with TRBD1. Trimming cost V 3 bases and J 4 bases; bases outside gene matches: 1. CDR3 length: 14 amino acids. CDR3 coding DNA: TGTGCCAGCAGTTTTGGGACAGGGGGCACTGAAGCTTTCTTT. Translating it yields CASSFGTGGTEAFF.

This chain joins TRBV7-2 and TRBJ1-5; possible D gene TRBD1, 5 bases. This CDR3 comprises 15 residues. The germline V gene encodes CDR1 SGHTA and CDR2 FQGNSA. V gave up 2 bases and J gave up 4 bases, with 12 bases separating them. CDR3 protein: CASSLQGSGNQPQHF. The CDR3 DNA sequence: TGTGCCAGCAGCTTACAGGGAAGTGGAAATCAGCCCCAGCATTTT.

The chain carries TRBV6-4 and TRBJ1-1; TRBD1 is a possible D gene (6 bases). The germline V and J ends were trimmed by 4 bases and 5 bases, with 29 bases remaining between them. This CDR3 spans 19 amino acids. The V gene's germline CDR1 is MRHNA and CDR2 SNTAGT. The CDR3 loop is CASSVPHYRGRKGGTEAFF. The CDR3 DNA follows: TGTGCCAGCAGTGTCCCCCATTACCGGGGCCGAAAGGGGGGTACTGAAGCTTTCTTT.

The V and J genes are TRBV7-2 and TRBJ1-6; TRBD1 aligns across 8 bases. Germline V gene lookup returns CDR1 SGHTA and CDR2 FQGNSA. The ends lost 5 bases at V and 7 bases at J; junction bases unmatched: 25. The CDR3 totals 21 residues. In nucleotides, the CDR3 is TGTGCCAGCAGCACTAGACCACCCATTCTGGACAGGGAATTAGCGAATTCACCCCTCCACTTT. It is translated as CASSTRPPILDRELANSPLHF.

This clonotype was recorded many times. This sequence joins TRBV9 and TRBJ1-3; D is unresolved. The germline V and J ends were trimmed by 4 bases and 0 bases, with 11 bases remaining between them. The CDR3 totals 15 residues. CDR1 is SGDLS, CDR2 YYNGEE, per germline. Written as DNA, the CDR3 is TGTGCCAGCAGCCCTCGAAGTAACTCTGGAAACACCATATATTTT. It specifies CASSPRSNSGNTIYF.

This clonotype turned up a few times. For the CDR3, the DNA is TGCGCCAGCAGCCAGGGGGGGGGGTCACCCCTCCACTTT. Its translation: CASSQGGGSPLHF. The rearrangement links TRBV4-3 to TRBJ1-6, with D perhaps TRBD1 (5 bases). The CDR3 length is 13 residues. The V end lost 3 bases, the J end lost 10 bases, and 10 bases lay between the germline ends. Germline values: CDR1 LGHNA, CDR2 YSLEER.

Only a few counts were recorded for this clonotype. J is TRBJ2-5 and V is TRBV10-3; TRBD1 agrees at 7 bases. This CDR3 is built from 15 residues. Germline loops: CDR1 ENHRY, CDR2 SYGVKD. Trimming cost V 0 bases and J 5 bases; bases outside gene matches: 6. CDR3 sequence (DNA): TGTGCCATCAGTGAGTCAAGGGGGCCGGGGGAGACCCAGTACTTC. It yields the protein CAISESRGPGETQYF.